These T cell receptor beta chains were read from a single sample in a study of T cell responses to AZD1222 COVID-19 vaccine. Assay used: immunoSEQ multiplex PCR; TCRdb lists only in-frame clones, some missing. The data contain about 180,000 clones, roughly 91% of them singletons. The material was peripheral blood, obtained 28 days after the second dose of the MenACWY control vaccine. The receptors come from an adult who received the MenACWY meningococcal vaccine as a control. Each CDR3 is given with its conserved first and last residue. For some rows the clone size is stated as once, few or many, or as a class when expanded; others skip it.

v_call clone_size cdr3_aa
TRBV28 - CASRRTSGAYEQYF
TRBV18 - CASSPLSTGSNTEAFF
TRBV30 - CAWRGTGNEKLFF
TRBV18 - CASSPLRLGGAQSPNYGYTF
TRBV12-3/TRBV12-4 - CASRLTGSREAFF
TRBV19 - CASSISRTANYGYTF
TRBV7-3 - CASSLTSGGLLSSYNEQFF
TRBV30 - CAWTKPMYDRVITEAFF
TRBV27 - CASSLSFGGGLGNQPQHF
TRBV7-2 once CASRLLAGGPETQYF
TRBV5-8 - CASSFDGVGETQYF
TRBV27 - CASSLNRVGNQPQHF
TRBV6-2/TRBV6-3 - CASSYSMGRDSNQPQHF
TRBV6-5 - CASSYIPGGGHNEQFF
TRBV9 - CASSVGLRGEKLFF
TRBV7-2 - CASSLGTGTGGKAFF
TRBV21-1 - CASSPNQLQGANTEAFF
TRBV9 - CASSAEITGVGYTF
TRBV4-2 - CASSPHGQRNYGYTF
TRBV23-1 - CASSSRGTNYGYTF
TRBV12-3/TRBV12-4 - CASSLGTDTQYF
TRBV14 - CASSQGTQETQYF
TRBV19 once CASSTRGTGTYNEQFF
TRBV7-2 - CASRDVGLEQYF
TRBV3-1/TRBV3-2 - CASSPARQNTEAFF
TRBV5-1 - CASSLGPGQGASNYGYTF
TRBV5-4 - CASSLGGGQGSYEQYF
TRBV6-5 - CASSSLYRGPYEQYF
TRBV11-1 - CASSLEQRNSPLHF
TRBV6-5 - CASKDSYNSPLHF
TRBV6-5 - CASSTSGQGVDTQYF
TRBV3-1/TRBV3-2 - CASSVRGQGTEAFF
TRBV5-4 - CASSLTGGNEQFF
TRBV29-1 - CSVEYRGGYGYTF
TRBV4-2 - CASSQPTGELEAFF
TRBV28 - CASSLDGRNTGELFF
TRBV28 - CASSLSGNYGYTF
TRBV6-5 - CASRGTIQQETQYF